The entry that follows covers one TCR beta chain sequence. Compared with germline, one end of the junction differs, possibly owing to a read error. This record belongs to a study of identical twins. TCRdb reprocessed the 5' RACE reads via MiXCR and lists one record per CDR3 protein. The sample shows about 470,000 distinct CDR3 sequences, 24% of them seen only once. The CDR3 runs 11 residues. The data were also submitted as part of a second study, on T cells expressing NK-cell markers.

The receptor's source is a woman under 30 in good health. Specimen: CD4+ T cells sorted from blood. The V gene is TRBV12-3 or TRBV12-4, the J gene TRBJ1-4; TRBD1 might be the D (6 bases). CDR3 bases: TGTGCCAGCAGTTTAGGAGGACAGCTGATTTTT. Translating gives CASSLGGQLIF.